There are a few counts of the clone carrying this TCR beta chain. In germline, CDR1 is SGHAT, CDR2 FQDESV (reference sequence). V lost 5 bases and J 0 bases, leaving 26 bases between the germline ends. This CDR3 spans 19 amino acids. This sample was included in a study of blood T cells in healthy people across ages. It was with a sample-barcoded 5' primer and a J-beta primer mix that a second PCR of roughly 7 to 12 cycles was run. TCRdb fed the 5' RACE reads into MiXCR, producing one record per CDR3 protein. The data contain more than 650,000 distinct CDR3 sequences, about 53% of them singletons. The sequence derives from a man older than 75 in good health. This sequence joins TRBV11-1 and TRBJ2-7; no firm D call. The sequencing sample was made of blood. The DNA of the CDR3 is TGTGCCAGCAGCCCCCCCCGTGAGGCGGTCAGCGCGAGCTCCTACGAGCAGTACTTC. Protein product: CASSPPREAVSASSYEQYF.